This T cell receptor beta chain was identified during a study of cytomegalovirus exposure and HLA in healthy donors. About the research overall: The study placed about 86% of its approximately 430 genotyped donors in the Caucasian-associated ancestry cluster. Findings and caveats of the study: Presence/absence analysis assumed near-uniform sequencing depth across donors. The dataset shows that most TCR sequences were rare, while some public TCRs occurred in many donors.

The study sampled nominally healthy donors, though unrecorded immune exposures were likely. CDR1 and CDR2 from the germline V gene are LGHNA and YNFKEQ. The trim removed 0 bases at V and 6 bases at J, leaving 7 bases unmatched. The CDR3 length is 17 residues. PCR amplification relied on 60 Vbeta primers (plus 13 Jbeta primers). Repertoires were generated with immunoSEQ multiplex PCR, while TCRdb's copy carries only in-frame clones and drops some. This table has about 120,000 clones, roughly three fifths appearing once. This clone was seen a few times. Its antigen is not known. The V and J genes are TRBV4-2 and TRBJ2-2, with TRBD2 matching over 10 bases. The sequenced sample was PBMCs. The receptor's source is a middle-aged woman in good health and CMV-seropositive. CDR3 nucleotides: TGTGCCAGCAGCCAAGATCGGGTAGCGGGAGGTCCCGGGGAGCTGTTTTTT. It yields the protein CASSQDRVAGGPGELFF.